Shown below are 5 T cell receptor beta chains from a single sample sequenced in a study of T cell clonotyping in hematopoietic cell transplantation. Sequencing was performed with immunoSEQ multiplex PCR; in TCRdb, only in-frame clones are kept and a portion is missing. This sample carries approximately 22,000 clones, almost 90% of them seen once, and the ten largest clones take about 3.5%. Time point reported: recipient sample about 28 days before transplant, after cytoreduction. This specimen consisted of peripheral blood mononuclear cells, obtained before stem cell transplant. Source of these receptors: a man in his late teens or twenties with biphenotypic leukemia. Some clones in this sample may be carry-over from other donors' samples.

The CDR3 region is CASSFYSGQGNYGYTF. CDR3 sequence (DNA): TGTGCCAGCAGCTTTTACTCTGGACAGGGGAACTATGGCTACACCTTC. The rearrangement uses TRBV5-6 and TRBJ1-2; 9 bases agree with TRBD1. V shed 2 bases and J 2 bases; nucleotides not matched to a gene: 7. Germline CDR1 reads SGHDT; CDR2 reads YYEEEE. The CDR3 sequence is 16 residues long.

CDR3 in DNA: TGTGCCAGCAGCCACAGGGGGCGCCACTATGGCTACACCTTC. Its protein is CASSHRGRHYGYTF. This chain uses TRBV25-1 with TRBJ1-2; the match to TRBD1 covers 9 bases. Trimming at V came to 6 bases and at J to 3 bases, leaving 5 bases not matched to a gene. CDR1 is MGHDK, CDR2 SYGVNS, per germline. The CDR3 sequence is 14 residues long.

The chain links TRBV5-4 to TRBJ1-1, with D hard to call. CDR3 length: 13 amino acids. Germline V lookup: CDR1 SGHNT, CDR2 YYREEE (reference sequence). Trimming took 4 bases from V and 1 from J, leaving 8 bases between them. For the CDR3, the DNA is TGTGCCAGCAGCAGGACTCCGAACACTGAAGCTTTCTTT. Its translation is CASSRTPNTEAFF.

The gene calls are TRBV29-1 and TRBJ1-2; 10 nucleotides line up with TRBD1. The length of the CDR3 is 14 residues. The V and J ends lost 3 bases and 2 bases, in that order; junction bases with no gene match: 3. Germline V gives CDR1 SQVTM, CDR2 ANQGSEA. The CDR3 loop reads CSVDPGQGNYGYTF. The CDR3 nucleotides read TGCAGCGTTGACCCGGGACAGGGGAACTATGGCTACACCTTC.

V is TRBV4-1 and J is TRBJ1-1; weak D call: TRBD1 (5 bases). The CDR3 loop spans 14 amino acids. Trimming stripped 4 bases from V and 3 bases from J, with 12 bases between. Looked up from germline, CDR1 is MGHRA and CDR2 is YSYEKL. The CDR3 sequence: CASSPERGYTEAFF. Written as DNA, the CDR3 is TGCGCCAGCAGCCCCGAAAGGGGTTACACTGAAGCTTTCTTT.